This TCR beta chain was sequenced during a study of CD8+CD57+ T cells in acquired aplastic anemia. Looking at the study overall: Sorted CD4+ and CD8+ cells yielded 3 to 3.5 ug of DNA on average.

Profiling of TCR beta VDJ combinations and CDR3 sequences used genomic DNA as template. TCRdb ran MiXCR on the reads and lists one entry per CDR3 protein. Found here are 150,000 or so distinct CDR3 sequences, 50% to 75% of them singletons; the top ten hold about 48%. The CDR3 has 13 residues. V lost 2 bases and J lost 11, with 17 bases in between. Germline values: CDR1 SGHTS, CDR2 YDEGEE. Ten or more counts support this clonotype. The antigen remains undetermined. Broader study findings: Patients and controls were not found to differ significantly in CD8+ Simpson's diversity.

The sample taken for sequencing was sorted CD4+, CD8+, or CD8+CD57+ T cells (not recorded which) from PBMCs. The chain employs TRBV5-8 and TRBJ2-7; D may be TRBD1 or TRBD2 (5 bases each). The receptor comes from a human donor in good health. The CDR3 DNA follows: TGTGCCAGCAGCTTAACCAGGGATAGGGACGAGTACTTC. It is translated as CASSLTRDRDEYF.